Included here is one T cell receptor beta chain sequence, with context. The target of this receptor is not known. The record has no base qualities; no much larger clone is one base away. The source of the sample is a study of shared clonotypes between healthy human individuals (dated by TCRdb to the early 2020s). Describing the broader study: A few men and a couple of women, aged 18 to 49 years, made up the cohort. Each donor's leukapheresis produced roughly between roughly 0.94 and 9.5 billion PBMCs. Libraries were prepared and TCR repertoires were sequenced by different laboratories using diverse techniques, in order to increase sequencing depth and limit assay-specific biases. For each donor, CD4 naive and CD4 memory were each run on three plates, CD8 naive on two plates, and CD8 memory on one plate. To estimate repertoire size and how much clonotypes are shared between individuals, the study performed deep sequencing of blood TCR repertoires from 4 to 6 healthy adults. Study-wide findings and limitations: Because the study included a small number of donors, the genetic and exposure-history diversity represented was limited. Sampling was restricted to blood, and TCR repertoires in tissue are likely to differ from TCR repertoires in blood. Higher generation probabilities were observed for clonotypes shared by all four sorted-subset donors than for non-shared clonotypes. Across four donors, about 5.2% of naive CD4, approximately 3.5% of naive CD8, approximately 2.5% of memory CD4, and under 0.45% of memory CD8 clonotypes were shared. Rarefaction of sorted-subset datasets indicated incomplete sequencing despite the large sequencing depth. Naive subsets generally had larger estimated clonotype richness than memory subsets. Based on pairwise subsampling, the degree of clonotype sharing among donors was expected to be affected by sequencing depth.

Donors were healthy HIV-negative adults with no recently reported acute infections or vaccinations. Every donor was a Caucasian adult living in Nashville, Tennessee, USA. CD8 memory samples were composed of magnetically selected CD45RO+ cells combined with CCR7-negative CD45RA+ effector memory (TemRA) cells. Blood was collected by leukapheresis, and PBMCs were isolated by Ficoll-Histopaque density gradient centrifugation and then cryopreserved in liquid nitrogen vapor phase. Purity and quantity of every magnetically sorted T cell population were checked by analytical flow cytometry. Each sorted fraction had its genomic DNA isolated and then quantified by UV absorbance on a Nanodrop 2000c. TCR CDR3 regions were amplified from genomic DNA by multiplex PCR using the deep immunoSEQ assay. Extracted genomic DNA from each cell subset was distributed evenly across all wells of several immunoSEQ 96-well plates, and each plate was treated as a replicate. For sorted subsets, approximately 190 ng of genomic DNA, equivalent to some 30,000 T cell genomes, went into each replicate PCR. The purified libraries were quantified using a Qubit 3.0 fluorometer, sized with a Bioanalyzer 2100, and then quantified again using the KAPA Library Quantification kit. Every immunoSEQ 96-well plate was sequenced on a dedicated single-read 150-cycle Illumina NextSeq 550 flow cell. Regarding the original processing steps: The immunoSEQ output contained only junctional sequences without quality scores, so filtering could not match that applied to full-length reads. Sequences were annotated with PyIR, a Python wrapper for IgBLAST v1.9, using IMGT germline references to assign V/J genes and CDR3. Reads with weak V/J assignments (E-value above 1e-6), missing CDR3, stop codons, out-of-frame junctions, or ambiguous translated residues were removed. V3J clonotypes were defined as sequences sharing an identical inferred V gene, J gene, and CDR3 amino acid sequence. To compute the percentage overlap between repertoires, the number of shared unique clonotypes was divided by the size of the smaller repertoire. Three approaches were used to assess repertoire richness: RTK rarefaction, the Chao1 estimator, and Recon v2.1 estimates of unobserved clonotypes. OLGA was used to compute generation probabilities for all TCRbeta clonotypes that the gDNA method yielded from a few donors. TCRdb re-hosts the immuneACCESS table, in-frame sequences only. Its copies lack some clones; in the studies checked, an unresolved V gene accounts for under half of them, and the cause for the rest is not known. The V and J calls and the clone size are those of that table, but D and trimming were determined from the DNA. In this sample the table shows a few hundred thousand clones, just over 95% of which occur a single time. Of the sample, less than 0.35% is held by the ten largest clones.

CDR1 and CDR2 were assigned from the germline V gene as MDHEN and SYDVKM. V loses 2 bases, J loses 5 bases, and the germline ends lie 10 bases apart. The CDR3 has 14 amino acids, counting the end cysteine and phenylalanine. The entry retains the CDR3 DNA only, 42 bases that are in frame from base 1. The receptor was derived from a man aged 30-40 years in good health. The chain is made from TRBV28 and TRBJ1-5; the D gene is perhaps TRBD1, on 5 matching bases. The source material was memory CD8+ T cells sorted from blood. Per the publication, the cell subset or site label means: CD45RO+ cells pooled with CCR7-negative TemRA cells. The CDR3 region: CASSLGTGYQPQHF. The sequence in DNA is TGTGCCAGCAGTTTAGGGACGGGGTATCAGCCCCAGCATTTT.